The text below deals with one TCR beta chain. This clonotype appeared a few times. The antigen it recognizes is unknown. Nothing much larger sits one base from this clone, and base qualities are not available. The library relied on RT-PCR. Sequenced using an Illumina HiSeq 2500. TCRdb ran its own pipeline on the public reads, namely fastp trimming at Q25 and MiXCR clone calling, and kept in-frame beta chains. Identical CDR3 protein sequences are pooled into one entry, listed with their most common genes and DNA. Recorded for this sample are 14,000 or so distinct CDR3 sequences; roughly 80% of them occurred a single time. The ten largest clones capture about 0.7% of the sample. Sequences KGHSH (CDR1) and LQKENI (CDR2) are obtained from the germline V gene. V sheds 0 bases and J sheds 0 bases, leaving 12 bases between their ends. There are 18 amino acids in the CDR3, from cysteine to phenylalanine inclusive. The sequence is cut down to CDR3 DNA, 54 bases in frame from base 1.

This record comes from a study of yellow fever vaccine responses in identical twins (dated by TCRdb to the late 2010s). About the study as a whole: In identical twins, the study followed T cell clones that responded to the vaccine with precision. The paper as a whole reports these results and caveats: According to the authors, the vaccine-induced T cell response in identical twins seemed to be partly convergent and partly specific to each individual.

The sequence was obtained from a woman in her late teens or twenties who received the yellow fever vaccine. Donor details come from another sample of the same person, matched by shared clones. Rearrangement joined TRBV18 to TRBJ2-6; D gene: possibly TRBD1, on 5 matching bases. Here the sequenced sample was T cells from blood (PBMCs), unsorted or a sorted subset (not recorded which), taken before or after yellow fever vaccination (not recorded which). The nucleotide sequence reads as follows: TGTGCCAGCTCACCACCGGCTACAGGCCTCTCTGGGGCCAACGTCCTGACTTTC. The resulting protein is CASSPPATGLSGANVLTF.